These 12 T cell receptor beta chains originate from one sample sequenced in a study of CD8 T cells in Susac syndrome. RNA, at about 0.45 to 1 ug, was reverse transcribed with random hexamers. TCRdb re-analysed the immunoSEQ multiplex PCR reads in MiXCR, keeping a single row per CDR3 protein. The sample comprises some 70,000 distinct CDR3 sequences, approximately 93% of which are singletons, and about 0.6% rests with the top ten. Material: CD8+ T cells from PBMCs. These receptors originate from a human donor with multiple sclerosis.

The chain has TRBV13 and TRBJ2-1; D remains ambiguous. This CDR3 is built from 12 residues. The V gene lost 6 bases and the J gene lost 6 bases, with 9 bases spanning the gap. Looked up from germline, CDR1 is PRHDT and CDR2 is FYEKMQ (reference sequence). The CDR3 region has the DNA TGTGCCAGCAGTCCAAAAAGCAATGAGCAGTTCTTC. Translated, it gives CASSPKSNEQFF.

This chain uses TRBV29-1 with TRBJ2-7, with D possibly matching TRBD2 (5 bases). The CDR3 loop spans 13 amino acids. V lost 3 bases to trimming and J lost 0 bases, with 9 bases between them. Germline V gene lookup returns CDR1 SQVTM and CDR2 ANQGSEA. The CDR3 DNA reads as TGCAGCGTTGATACGGGGAGCTCCTACGAGCAGTACTTC. Its translation is CSVDTGSSYEQYF.

V and J are TRBV5-1 and TRBJ2-7; 11 positions agree with TRBD1. CDR3 length: 15 amino acids. Germline trimming cut 4 bases from V and 6 bases from J; bases unmatched to any gene: 9. Germline V CDR1 and CDR2: SGHRS, YFSETQ. CDR3: CASSLPGTGGFEQYF. Here the CDR3 DNA reads TGCGCCAGCAGCCTACCCGGGACAGGGGGATTCGAGCAGTACTTC. Drawing the rest from reference TRBV5-1 and TRBJ2-7, the complete variable domain is KAGVTQTPRYLIKTRGQQVTLSCSPISGHRSVSWYQQTPGQGLQFLFEYFSETQRNKGNFPGRFSGRQFSNSRSEMNVSTLELGDSALYLCASSLPGTGGFEQYFGPGTRLTVT.

J is TRBJ2-3 and V is TRBV13; 10 nucleotides line up with TRBD1. The trim removed 3 bases at V and 1 base at J, leaving 4 bases unmatched. The CDR3 sequence is 16 residues long. The germline V gene has CDR1 PRHDT and CDR2 FYEKMQ (reference sequence). Here the CDR3 reads CASSFRTGGGTDTQYF. In nucleotides, the CDR3 is TGTGCCAGCAGCTTTCGGACAGGGGGAGGCACAGATACGCAGTATTTT.

The sample holds one count of this clonotype. The chain joins TRBV12-3 or TRBV12-4 to TRBJ1-1, with no clear D. The CDR3 covers 12 residues. V was trimmed by 8 bases and J by 1 base, leaving 8 bases between them. The chain's CDR3 is CASLTANTEAFF. The CDR3, as DNA: TGTGCCAGCCTCACAGCGAACACTGAAGCTTTCTTT.

The rearrangement links TRBV28 to TRBJ2-7; perhaps TRBD2 as D (5 bases). The V and J ends lost 3 bases and 2 bases respectively, with 8 bases between them. This CDR3 spans 13 amino acids. Per the germline V gene, CDR1 is MDHEN and CDR2 is SYDVKM. The CDR3 reads CASSFRRPYEQYF. The CDR3 DNA follows: TGTGCCAGCAGTTTCCGGAGGCCCTACGAGCAGTACTTC.

The chain is built from TRBV19 and TRBJ1-1, with D perhaps matching TRBD1 (6 bases). The germline CDR1 and CDR2 sequences are LNHDA and SQIVND (reference sequence). The V gene lost 1 base and the J gene lost 5 bases, with 17 bases spanning the gap. This CDR3 region has 16 residues. The CDR3 nucleotides are TGTGCCAGTAGTATAGTAAGTTGGGGGCGCATAACTGAAGCTTTCTTT. Protein: CASSIVSWGRITEAFF.

This chain joins TRBV27 and TRBJ2-1; 8 positions agree with TRBD1. The CDR3 loop spans 13 amino acids. Looked up from germline, CDR1 is MNHEY and CDR2 is SMNVEV (reference sequence). The junction had 3 bases not matched to a gene; V was cut back by 6 bases and J by 5 bases. The CDR3 spells CASSPGQDNEQFF. Written as DNA, the CDR3 is TGTGCCAGCAGCCCGGGACAGGACAATGAGCAGTTCTTC.

The chain has TRBV4-3 and TRBJ1-1; possibly TRBD1 for D (6 bases). Trimming took 0 bases from V and 2 from J, leaving 13 bases between them. Looked up from germline, CDR1 is LGHNA and CDR2 is YSLEER. CDR3 size: 16 residues. CDR3: CASSQDSGGLNTEAFF. In DNA, the CDR3 is TGCGCCAGCAGCCAAGATAGCGGGGGGCTTAACACTGAAGCTTTCTTT.

This clonotype has just one count. V usage is TRBV29-1 and J usage is TRBJ2-7, with D unresolved. The CDR3 spans 13 residues. The V end lost 4 bases, the J end lost 5 bases, and 15 bases lay between the germline ends. CDR1 SQVTM and CDR2 ANQGSEA come from the germline V gene. CDR3 sequence: CSVVYGDANEQYF. CDR3 in DNA: TGCAGCGTTGTATACGGCGATGCTAACGAGCAGTACTTC.

The V and J genes are TRBV14 and TRBJ2-1; D gene uncertain. The CDR3 is 15 amino acids. V lost 3 bases to trimming and J lost 1 base, with 10 bases between them. In germline, CDR1 is SGHDN, CDR2 FVKESK. Here the CDR3 DNA reads TGTGCCAGCAGCCAGGCTCTCCCTTCCTACAATGAGCAGTTCTTC. Its protein is CASSQALPSYNEQFF.

The CDR3 DNA is TGTGCCAGCAGCCCCCGACAGGCACCCTACGAGCAGTACTTC. This codes for CASSPRQAPYEQYF. The genes are TRBV14 and TRBJ2-7; a weak D match, TRBD1 (6 bases). The CDR3 length is 14 residues. Germline V CDR1 and CDR2: SGHDN, FVKESK. The V end lost 4 bases, the J end lost 2 bases, and 12 bases lay between the germline ends.